This T cell receptor beta chain was retrieved from a study of OX40 agonist ivuxolimab in advanced cancers. Study as a whole: Ivuxolimab, an antibody acting as an agonist of OX40 (CD134), was used to treat patients.

V dropped 0 bases and J dropped 4 bases, with 11 bases sitting between them. This CDR3 comprises 14 residues. CDR1 is SGDLS and CDR2 is YYNGEE in the germline V gene. The protocol was immunoSEQ multiplex PCR, while the TCRdb copy is restricted to in-frame clones and leaves out a portion. The sample carries about 21,000 clones, approximately 86% recorded once. The sequence came from an adult with an advanced solid tumor such as melanoma, head and neck, liver or kidney cancer. This chain links TRBV9 with TRBJ2-7, with D tentatively TRBD2 (5 bases). The starting material was CD4+ or CD8+ T cells sorted from blood, obtained in a trial of the OX40 agonist ivuxolimab. CDR3: CASSVGGLPYEQYF. The DNA for the CDR3 is TGTGCCAGCAGCGTAGGCGGACTCCCATACGAGCAGTACTTC.